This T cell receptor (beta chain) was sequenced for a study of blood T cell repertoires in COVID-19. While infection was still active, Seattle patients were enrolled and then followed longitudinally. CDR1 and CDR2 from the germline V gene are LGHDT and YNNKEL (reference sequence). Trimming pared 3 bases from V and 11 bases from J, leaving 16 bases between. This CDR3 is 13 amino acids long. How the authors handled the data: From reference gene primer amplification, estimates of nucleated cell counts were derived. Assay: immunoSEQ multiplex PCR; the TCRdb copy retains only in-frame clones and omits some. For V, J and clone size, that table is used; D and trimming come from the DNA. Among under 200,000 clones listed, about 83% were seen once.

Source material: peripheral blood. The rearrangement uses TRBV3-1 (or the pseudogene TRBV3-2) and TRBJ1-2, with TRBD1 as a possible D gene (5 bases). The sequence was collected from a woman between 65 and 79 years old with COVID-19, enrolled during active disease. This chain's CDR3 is CASSHKQRGVYTF. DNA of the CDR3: TGTGCCAGCAGCCACAAGCAGCGGGGCGTTTACACCTTC.